The 6 T cell receptor beta chains presented below share a single source sample, sequenced in a study of PD-1 blockade in classical Hodgkin lymphoma. Time point described: cycle 4 day 1 (C4D1), after six to seven weeks of nivolumab. Every single patient, without exception, relapsed after autologous stem cell transplantation, and brentuximab vedotin exposure varied. Clones were sequenced by immunoSEQ multiplex PCR, and TCRdb holds only the in-frame ones, with some missing. The data show tens of thousands of clones, roughly 85% seen once. The starting material was peripheral blood mononuclear cells (PBMCs), obtained before the fourth cycle of nivolumab. Every receptor here comes from a human donor with classical Hodgkin lymphoma.

This chain connects TRBV5-1 to TRBJ1-2; 7 positions match TRBD1. This CDR3 region has 16 residues. J was trimmed by 4 bases and V by 3 bases; bases with no gene match: 12. Germline values: CDR1 SGHRS, CDR2 YFSETQ. CDR3 nucleotide sequence: TGCGCCAGCAGCTCGGGACAGCCCGGCGGGAGCTATGGCTACACCTTC. It encodes CASSSGQPGGSYGYTF.

This chain connects TRBV7-9 to TRBJ2-2, with TRBD1 identical over 9 bases. There are 15 residues in the CDR3. Germline loops: CDR1 SEHNR, CDR2 FQNEAQ (reference sequence). J was trimmed by 6 bases and V by 1 base; bases with no gene match: 3. Here the CDR3 reads CASSLGQGESGELFF. The CDR3 bases are TGTGCCAGCAGCTTAGGACAGGGGGAATCCGGGGAGCTGTTTTTT.

This chain connects TRBV5-1 to TRBJ2-5, with D possibly matching TRBD2 (6 bases). Deletions cut 2 bases from V and 5 bases from J, with 16 bases between. Per the germline V gene, CDR1 is SGHRS and CDR2 is YFSETQ. The CDR3 has 15 residues. This CDR3 is CASSLGLTGDETQYF. DNA of the CDR3: TGCGCCAGCAGCTTAGGCTTAACGGGGGACGAGACCCAGTACTTC.

This clone is a singleton in its sample. This chain joins TRBV7-3 and TRBJ2-1; D remains unclear. Between the trimmed V and J ends, which lost 5 bases and 1 base, there was a span of 9 bases. Germline loops: CDR1 SGHTA, CDR2 FQGTGA. The CDR3 totals 14 residues. CDR3 sequence (DNA): TGTGCCAGCAGCGTTAGCAGTTCCTACAATGAGCAGTTCTTC. Amino acid sequence: CASSVSSSYNEQFF.

This clone has just one count. The CDR3 loop reads CASSFGGVNTDTQYF. The CDR3 DNA reads TGTGCCAGCAGCTTCGGCGGGGTGAACACAGATACGCAGTATTTT. The chain joins TRBV7-9 to TRBJ2-3, with D possibly matching TRBD2 (6 bases). V was trimmed by 3 bases and J by 2 bases, leaving 12 bases between them. This CDR3 is built from 15 residues. Germline-derived CDR1 and CDR2 are SEHNR and FQNEAQ (reference sequence).

The chain links TRBV6-5 to TRBJ2-2; D gene uncertain. This CDR3 is 15 amino acids long. V lost 7 bases and J lost 1, with 13 bases in between. Looked up from germline, CDR1 is MNHEY and CDR2 is SVGAGI. CDR3 region: CASTSPHRNTGELFF. For the CDR3, the DNA is TGTGCCAGCACCTCACCCCACCGGAACACCGGGGAGCTGTTTTTT.